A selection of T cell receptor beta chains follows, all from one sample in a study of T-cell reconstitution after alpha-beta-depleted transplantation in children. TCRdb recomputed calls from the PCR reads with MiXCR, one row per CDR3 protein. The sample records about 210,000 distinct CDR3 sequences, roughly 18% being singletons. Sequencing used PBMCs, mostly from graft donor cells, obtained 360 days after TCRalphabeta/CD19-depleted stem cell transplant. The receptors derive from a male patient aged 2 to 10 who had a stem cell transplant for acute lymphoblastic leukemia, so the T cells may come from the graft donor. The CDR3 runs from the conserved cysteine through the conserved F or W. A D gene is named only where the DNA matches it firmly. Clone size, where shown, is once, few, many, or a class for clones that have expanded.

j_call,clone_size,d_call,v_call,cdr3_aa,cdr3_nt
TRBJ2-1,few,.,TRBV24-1,CATRGDGNEQFF,TGTGCCACCAGGGGGGATGGGAATGAGCAGTTCTTC
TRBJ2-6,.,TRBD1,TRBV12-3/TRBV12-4,CASSLRTGAQSGANVLTF,TGTGCCAGCAGTTTACGGACAGGGGCCCAGTCGGGGGCCAACGTCCTGACTTTC
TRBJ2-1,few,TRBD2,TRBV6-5,CASSYREAGMGNEQFF,TGTGCCAGCAGTTACCGGGAGGCAGGGATGGGCAATGAGCAGTTCTTC
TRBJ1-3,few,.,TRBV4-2,CASSQVAGEWGNTIYF,TGTGCCAGCAGCCAAGTCGCGGGCGAGTGGGGAAACACCATATATTTT
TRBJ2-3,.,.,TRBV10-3,CAMVLHRTDTQYF,TGTGCCATGGTGCTTCACCGCACAGATACGCAGTATTTT
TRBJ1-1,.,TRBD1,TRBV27,CAADRDTEAFF,TGTGCCGCGGACAGGGACACTGAAGCTTTCTTT
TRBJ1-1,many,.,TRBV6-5,CASSYLRGTEAFF,TGTGCCAGCAGTTACCTTCGGGGTACTGAAGCTTTCTTT
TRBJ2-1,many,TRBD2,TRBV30,CAWRYGLATSEQFF,TGTGCCTGGAGATATGGACTAGCGACGAGTGAGCAGTTCTTC
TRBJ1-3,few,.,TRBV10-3,CAISERFAGDYSGNTIYF,TGTGCCATCAGTGAACGGTTCGCCGGGGATTACTCTGGAAACACCATATATTTT
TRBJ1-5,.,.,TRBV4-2,CASSQEGVSNQPQHF,TGTGCCAGCAGCCAGGAGGGGGTCAGCAATCAGCCCCAGCATTTT
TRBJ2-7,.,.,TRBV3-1,CASRPGGNLYEQYF,TGTGCCAGCAGACCCGGTGGTAACCTGTACGAGCAGTACTTC
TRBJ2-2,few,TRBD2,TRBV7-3,CASSLTRGAQSGELFF,TGTGCCAGCAGCTTAACGCGGGGGGCTCAGTCCGGGGAGCTGTTTTTT
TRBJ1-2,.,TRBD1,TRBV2,CASSEIAGTGGHTF,TGTGCCAGCAGTGAAATAGCCGGGACAGGGGGTCACACCTTC
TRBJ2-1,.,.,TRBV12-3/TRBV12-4,CASRKVGHPNNEQFF,TGTGCCAGCAGAAAGGTGGGACACCCAAACAATGAGCAGTTCTTC
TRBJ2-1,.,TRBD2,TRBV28,CASSFPGLAGVNEQFF,TGTGCCAGCAGTTTCCCCGGACTAGCGGGGGTGAATGAGCAGTTCTTC
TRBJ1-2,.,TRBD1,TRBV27,CASSSTGWGPGYGYTF,TGTGCCAGCAGTTCGACAGGGTGGGGGCCGGGCTATGGCTACACCTTC
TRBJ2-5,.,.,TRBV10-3,CAISETTEIPYQETQYF,TGTGCCATCAGTGAGACGACGGAGATACCGTACCAAGAGACCCAGTACTTC
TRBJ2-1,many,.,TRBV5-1,CASSLLPTSNEQFF,TGCGCCAGCAGCTTACTGCCGACTAGCAATGAGCAGTTCTTC
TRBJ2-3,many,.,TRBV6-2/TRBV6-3,CASTPHGGGFTDTQYF,TGTGCCAGTACCCCCCATGGAGGAGGGTTCACAGATACGCAGTATTTT
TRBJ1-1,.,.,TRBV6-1,CASSDRAGNTEAFF,TGTGCCAGCAGTGACAGGGCGGGGAACACTGAAGCTTTCTTT
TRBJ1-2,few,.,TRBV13,CASSRGNYGYTF,TGTGCCAGCAGCCGGGGGAATTATGGCTACACCTTC
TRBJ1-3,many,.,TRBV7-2,CASSALGRGNTIYF,TGTGCCAGCAGCGCCCTAGGACGTGGAAACACCATATATTTT
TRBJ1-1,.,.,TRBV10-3,CAIGTPNTEAFF,TGTGCCATCGGGACACCGAACACTGAAGCTTTCTTT
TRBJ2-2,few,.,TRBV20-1,CSSRGSGSGELFF,TGCAGCTCGAGGGGTAGTGGCTCGGGGGAGCTGTTTTTT
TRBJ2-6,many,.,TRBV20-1,CSASRANVLTF,TGCAGTGCGTCAAGGGCCAACGTCCTGACTTTC
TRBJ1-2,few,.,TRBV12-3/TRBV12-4,CASRIGYGYTF,TGTGCCAGCAGGATCGGCTATGGCTACACCTTC
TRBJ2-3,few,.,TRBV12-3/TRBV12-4,CASRLGGLTDTQYF,TGTGCCAGCAGACTGGGGGGATTAACAGATACGCAGTATTTT
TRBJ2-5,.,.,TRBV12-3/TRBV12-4,CASSSRAGTNKETQYF,TGTGCCAGCAGTTCTAGAGCCGGGACCAACAAGGAGACCCAGTACTTC
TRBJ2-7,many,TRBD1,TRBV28,CASSHRDRGYEQYF,TGTGCCAGCAGCCACCGCGACAGGGGGTACGAGCAGTACTTC
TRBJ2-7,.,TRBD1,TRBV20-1,CSARKTGGGYEQYF,TGCAGTGCTAGAAAAACAGGGGGCGGCTACGAGCAGTACTTC
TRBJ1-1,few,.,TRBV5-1,CASSKGPEDTEAFF,TGCGCCAGCAGCAAGGGACCGGAGGACACTGAAGCTTTCTTT
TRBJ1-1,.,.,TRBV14,CASSLVYRTPYTEAFF,TGTGCCAGCAGCCTCGTATACAGGACCCCTTACACTGAAGCTTTCTTT
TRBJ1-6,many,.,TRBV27,CASRPPDRANSPLHF,TGTGCCAGCAGACCACCCGACAGAGCGAATTCACCCCTCCACTTT
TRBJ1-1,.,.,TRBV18,CASSLLGGAYTEAFF,TGTGCCAGCTCACTGTTGGGGGGCGCGTACACTGAAGCTTTCTTT
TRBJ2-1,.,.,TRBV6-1,CASEMEGAGLEQFF,TGTGCCAGCGAGATGGAGGGAGCTGGGCTTGAGCAGTTCTTC
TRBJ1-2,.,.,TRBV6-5,CASLDRIYGYTF,TGTGCCAGCTTGGACAGAATCTATGGCTACACCTTC
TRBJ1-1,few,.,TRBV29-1,CSVADRLNTEAFF,TGCAGCGTCGCAGACAGACTGAACACTGAAGCTTTCTTT
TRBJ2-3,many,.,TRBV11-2,CASSLRSPPTDTQYF,TGTGCCAGCAGCTTAAGATCTCCCCCTACAGATACGCAGTATTTT
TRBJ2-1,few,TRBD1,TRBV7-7,CASSSVGTGDNEQFF,TGTGCTAGCAGCTCCGTCGGGACAGGGGACAATGAGCAGTTCTTC
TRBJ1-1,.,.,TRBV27,CASSLHGTANTEAFF,TGTGCCAGCAGTCTCCACGGGACGGCGAACACTGAAGCTTTCTTT
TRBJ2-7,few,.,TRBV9,CASSPNRGGPYEQYF,TGTGCCAGCAGCCCGAATCGGGGCGGACCCTACGAGCAGTACTTC